Included here is one T cell receptor beta chain sequence, with context. No antigen is known for it. This sample is part of a study of early T cells in non-severe SARS-CoV-2 infection. Study-wide background: Unsorted whole blood bulk RNA was sequenced, with unpaired chains.

Each single cDNA molecule received a unique molecular identifier. One entry per CDR3 protein results from TCRdb running MiXCR on the 5' RACE reads. The sample holds approximately 73,000 distinct CDR3 sequences, roughly 10% seen once. Study observations and caveats: Matching results from VDJdb favored anti-spike CD8 responses, leaving private and CD4 specificities undetected.

The receptor's source is an adult who was a healthcare worker with PCR-confirmed SARS-CoV-2 infection or an uninfected control (not recorded which). The sequenced sample consisted of whole blood.

The CDR3 spells CASSPPGTGKNNEQFF. The CDR3 DNA follows: TGTGCCAGCTCACCACCCGGGACAGGGAAGAACAATGAGCAGTTCTTC. This chain uses TRBV18 with TRBJ2-1; 9 bases match TRBD1. Germline V lookup: CDR1 KGHSH, CDR2 LQKENI. With 0 bases clipped from V and 5 bases from J, the junction kept 5 bases outside the gene matches. CDR3 length: 16 amino acids.